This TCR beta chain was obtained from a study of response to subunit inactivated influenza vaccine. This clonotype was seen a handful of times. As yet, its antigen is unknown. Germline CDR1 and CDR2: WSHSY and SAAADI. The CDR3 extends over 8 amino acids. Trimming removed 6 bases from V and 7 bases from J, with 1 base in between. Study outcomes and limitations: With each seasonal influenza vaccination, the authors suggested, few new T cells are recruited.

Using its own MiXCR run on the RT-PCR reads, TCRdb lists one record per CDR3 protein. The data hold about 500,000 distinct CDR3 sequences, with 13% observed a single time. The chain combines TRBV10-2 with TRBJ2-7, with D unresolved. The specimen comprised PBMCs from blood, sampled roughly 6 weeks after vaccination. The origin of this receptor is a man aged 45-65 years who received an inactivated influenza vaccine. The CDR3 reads CASREQYF. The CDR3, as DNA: TGCGCCAGCAGGGAGCAGTACTTC.